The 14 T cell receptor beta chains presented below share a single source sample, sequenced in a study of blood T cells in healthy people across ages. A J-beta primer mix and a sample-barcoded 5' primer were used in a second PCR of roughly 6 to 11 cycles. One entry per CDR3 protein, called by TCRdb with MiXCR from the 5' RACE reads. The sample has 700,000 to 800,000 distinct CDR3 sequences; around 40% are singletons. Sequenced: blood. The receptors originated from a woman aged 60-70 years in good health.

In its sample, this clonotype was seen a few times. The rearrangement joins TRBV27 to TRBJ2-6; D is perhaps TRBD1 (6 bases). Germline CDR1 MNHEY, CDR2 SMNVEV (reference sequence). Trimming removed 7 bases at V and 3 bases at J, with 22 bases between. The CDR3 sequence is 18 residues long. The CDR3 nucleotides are TGTGCCAGCACCTCCCTGAGGCTAGGGGGTGGTGGGGCCAACGTCCTGACTTTC. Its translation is CASTSLRLGGGGANVLTF.

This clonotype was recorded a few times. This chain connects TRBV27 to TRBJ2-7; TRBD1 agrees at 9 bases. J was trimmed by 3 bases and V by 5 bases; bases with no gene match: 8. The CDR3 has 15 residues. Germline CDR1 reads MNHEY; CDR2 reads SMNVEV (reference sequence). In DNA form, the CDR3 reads TGTGCCAGCAGTACAACCTACAGGGGGCTCTACGAGCAGTACTTC. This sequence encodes CASSTTYRGLYEQYF.

CDR3: CSASGVWHKDTEAFF. In DNA, the CDR3 is TGCAGTGCTAGTGGCGTGTGGCACAAGGACACTGAAGCTTTCTTT. The J gene is TRBJ1-1, the V gene TRBV20-1; the D is unclear. Per germline, CDR1 DFQATT and CDR2 SNEGSKA (reference sequence). V was trimmed by 3 bases and J by 3 bases, leaving 17 bases between them. The CDR3 covers 15 residues.

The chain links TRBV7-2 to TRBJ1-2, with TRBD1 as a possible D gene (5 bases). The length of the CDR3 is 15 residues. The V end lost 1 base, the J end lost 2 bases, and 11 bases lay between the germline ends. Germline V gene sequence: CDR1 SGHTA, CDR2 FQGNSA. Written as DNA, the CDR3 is TGTGCCAGCAGCTTAGACAGGCAGGCCAACTATGGCTACACCTTC. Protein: CASSLDRQANYGYTF.

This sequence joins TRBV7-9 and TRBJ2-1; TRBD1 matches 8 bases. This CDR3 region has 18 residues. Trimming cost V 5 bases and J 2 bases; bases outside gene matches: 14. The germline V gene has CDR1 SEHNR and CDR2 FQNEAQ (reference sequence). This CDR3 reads CASSLDRDAFFAYNEQFF. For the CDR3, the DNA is TGTGCCAGCAGCCTGGACAGGGACGCCTTTTTCGCCTACAATGAGCAGTTCTTC.

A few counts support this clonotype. CDR3 in amino acids: CASSIWGAASYEQYF. The CDR3, as DNA: TGTGCCAGTAGTATTTGGGGGGCGGCATCCTACGAGCAGTACTTC. The chain couples TRBV19 to TRBJ2-7; D might be TRBD1 or TRBD2, each matching 6 bases. The germline V and J ends were trimmed by 3 bases and 1 base, with 13 bases remaining between them. Germline assignment: CDR1 LNHDA and CDR2 SQIVND (reference sequence). The CDR3 loop spans 15 amino acids.

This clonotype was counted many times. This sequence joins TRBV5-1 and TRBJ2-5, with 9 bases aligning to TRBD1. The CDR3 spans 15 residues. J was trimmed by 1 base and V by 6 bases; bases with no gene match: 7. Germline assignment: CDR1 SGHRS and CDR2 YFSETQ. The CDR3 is CASNRDRAFQETQYF. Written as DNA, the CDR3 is TGCGCCAGCAACAGGGACAGGGCTTTCCAAGAGACCCAGTACTTC.

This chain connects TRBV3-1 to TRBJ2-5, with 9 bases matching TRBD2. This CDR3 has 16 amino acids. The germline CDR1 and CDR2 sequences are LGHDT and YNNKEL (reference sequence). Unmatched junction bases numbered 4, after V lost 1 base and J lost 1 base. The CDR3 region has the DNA TGTGCCAGCAGCCAAGGTAGCGGGGGAACCCAAGAGACCCAGTACTTC. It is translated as CASSQGSGGTQETQYF.

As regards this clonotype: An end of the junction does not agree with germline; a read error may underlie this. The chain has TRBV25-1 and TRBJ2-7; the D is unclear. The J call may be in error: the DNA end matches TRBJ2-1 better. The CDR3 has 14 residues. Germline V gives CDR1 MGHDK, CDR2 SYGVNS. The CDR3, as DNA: TGTGCCAGCAGTGGCCAGACCAGCTCCAATGGGCAGTTCTTC. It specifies CASSGQTSSNGQFF.

The CDR3 DNA sequence: TGCAGCGTTGAACCGGGACTTGGCGGAGAAAAACTGTTTTTT. This encodes CSVEPGLGGEKLFF. V and J are TRBV29-1 and TRBJ1-4, with D possibly being TRBD1 (5 bases). The CDR3 is 14 amino acids. Germline values: CDR1 SQVTM, CDR2 ANQGSEA. Deletions cut 2 bases from V and 8 bases from J, with 15 bases between.

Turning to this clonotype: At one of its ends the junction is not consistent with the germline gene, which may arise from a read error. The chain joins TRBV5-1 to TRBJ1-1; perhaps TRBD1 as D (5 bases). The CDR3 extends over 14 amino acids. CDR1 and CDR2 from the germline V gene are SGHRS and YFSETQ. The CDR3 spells CANSLAQGGAEAFF. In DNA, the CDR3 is TGCGCCAACAGCTTGGCCCAGGGAGGCGCTGAAGCTTTCTTT.

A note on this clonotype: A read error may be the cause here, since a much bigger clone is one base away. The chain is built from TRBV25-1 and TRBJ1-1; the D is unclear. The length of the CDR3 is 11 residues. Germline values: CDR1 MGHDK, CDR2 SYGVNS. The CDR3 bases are TGTGCCAGCAGGACGAGTACTGGAGCTTTCTTT. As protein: CASRTSTGAFF.

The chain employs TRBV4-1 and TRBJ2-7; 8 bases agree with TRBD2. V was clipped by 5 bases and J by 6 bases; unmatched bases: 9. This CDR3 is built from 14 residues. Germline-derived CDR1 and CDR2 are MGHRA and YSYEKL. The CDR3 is CASSTGTRSVEQYF. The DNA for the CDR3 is TGCGCCAGCAGCACCGGGACTAGGTCCGTCGAGCAGTACTTC.

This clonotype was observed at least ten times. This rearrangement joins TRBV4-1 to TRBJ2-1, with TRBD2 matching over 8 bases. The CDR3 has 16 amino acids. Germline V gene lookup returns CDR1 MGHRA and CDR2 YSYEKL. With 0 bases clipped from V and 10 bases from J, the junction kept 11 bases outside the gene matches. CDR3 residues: CASSQDRAGGTTEQFF. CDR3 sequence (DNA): TGCGCCAGCAGCCAAGATCGGGCGGGGGGCACCACGGAGCAGTTCTTC.